Below, 22 T cell receptor beta chains from the same sample are listed, as sequenced in a study of identical twins (dated by TCRdb to the mid-2010s). The library was prepared using 5' RACE. The data were produced on an Illumina HiSeq 2000. TCRdb reprocessing: public reads trimmed at Q25 with fastp, clones called with MiXCR, in-frame beta chains kept. Each entry is one CDR3 protein sequence, shown with its most common DNA and genes. A total of about 690,000 distinct CDR3 sequences appear in this sample, roughly 20% of them only once. 4% to 5.5% of the sample is taken by the ten largest. This same sample was also part of a study on T cells expressing NK-cell markers.

Sequenced input: PBMCs. Receptors were obtained from a young woman in good health.

This clonotype was seen only a few times. The V gene is TRBV6-5, the J gene TRBJ2-3; a weak D match, TRBD1 (6 bases). The CDR3 covers 16 residues. The germline V gene encodes CDR1 MNHEY and CDR2 SVGAGI. The germline V and J ends were trimmed by 2 bases and 4 bases, with 16 bases remaining between them. The CDR3 here is CASSYQGRSGADTQYF. In DNA form, the CDR3 reads TGTGCCAGCAGTTACCAGGGGCGATCCGGGGCAGATACGCAGTATTTT.

This clonotype occurred many times. The chain uses TRBV29-1 and TRBJ2-7; no clear D gene. Per the germline V gene, CDR1 is SQVTM and CDR2 is ANQGSEA. Trimming removed 4 bases at V and 5 bases at J, with 18 bases between. The CDR3 consists of 14 residues. CDR3 sequence: CSVVLILGINEQYF. Here the CDR3 DNA reads TGCAGCGTTGTTCTCATTTTGGGGATCAACGAGCAGTACTTC.

The table lists this clonotype with a few counts. The genes are TRBV7-9 and TRBJ2-1; TRBD2 matches 11 bases. The CDR3 spans 17 residues. Trimming removed 0 bases from V and 6 bases from J; junction bases left unmatched: 7. CDR1 and CDR2 (germline): SEHNR, FQNEAQ (reference sequence). The CDR3 is CASSLASGTSGPNEQFF. In DNA, the CDR3 is TGTGCCAGCAGCTTAGCCTCCGGGACTAGCGGACCCAATGAGCAGTTCTTC.

The table lists this clonotype with a few counts. The V call is TRBV20-1, the J call TRBJ2-1; D is unclear. V was pared by 3 bases and J by 5 bases, with 17 bases between. CDR3 length equals 15 residues. The germline V gene encodes CDR1 DFQATT and CDR2 SNEGSKA (reference sequence). CDR3 region: CSARHGPMGHNEQFF. In DNA, the CDR3 is TGCAGTGCTAGGCACGGCCCAATGGGCCACAATGAGCAGTTCTTC.

V usage is TRBV4-2 and J usage is TRBJ2-7, with TRBD2 identical over 12 bases. From germline, CDR1 is LGHNA and CDR2 YNFKEQ. This CDR3 region has 15 residues. V was pared by 5 bases and J by 2 bases, with 4 bases of the junction left unmatched. The CDR3 reads CASSYGLAGTYEQYF. In DNA form, the CDR3 reads TGTGCCAGCAGCTATGGACTAGCGGGAACCTACGAGCAGTACTTC.

This chain joins TRBV6-5 and TRBJ2-5; TRBD1 matches 10 bases. The germline V gene has CDR1 MNHEY and CDR2 SVGAGI. The CDR3 has 14 amino acids. The V and J ends lost 2 bases and 4 bases, in that order; junction bases with no gene match: 1. CDR3 loop: CASSYGQGVETQYF. CDR3 DNA sequence: TGTGCCAGCAGTTACGGACAGGGGGTAGAGACCCAGTACTTC.

The chain recombines TRBV27 with TRBJ2-7; the match to TRBD1 covers 8 bases. The V gene's germline CDR1 is MNHEY and CDR2 SMNVEV (reference sequence). With V trimmed by 5 bases and J by 3 bases, 6 bases remained unmatched. This CDR3 region has 14 residues. CDR3 sequence (DNA): TGTGCCAGCAGTAAGACAGGGGAACGCTACGAGCAGTACTTC. It is translated as CASSKTGERYEQYF.

This sequence joins TRBV11-2 and TRBJ2-1, with D unclear. V gave up 3 bases and J gave up 10 bases, with 7 bases separating them. The CDR3 length is 11 residues. Germline V gene lookup returns CDR1 SGHAT and CDR2 FQNNGV. The CDR3 nucleotides are TGTGCCAGCAGCTTGTGGACGGAGCAGTTCTTC. It codes for CASSLWTEQFF.

The table lists this clonotype with many counts. This chain joins TRBV13 and TRBJ2-5, with D perhaps assigned TRBD1 or TRBD2 (6 bases each). The CDR3 runs 14 residues. Germline loops: CDR1 PRHDT, CDR2 FYEKMQ (reference sequence). V lost 3 bases, J lost 0 bases, and 8 bases lay in between. CDR3 region: CASSFGGYQETQYF. CDR3 coding DNA: TGTGCCAGCAGCTTCGGGGGCTACCAAGAGACCCAGTACTTC.

The V gene is TRBV7-9, the J gene TRBJ2-7; TRBD2 is a possible D gene (7 bases). Between the trimmed V and J ends, which lost 1 base and 4 bases, there was a span of 14 bases. The germline V gene has CDR1 SEHNR and CDR2 FQNEAQ (reference sequence). The CDR3 totals 15 residues. CDR3 bases: TGTGCCAGCAGCTTAGGGGCAGAGGGGGGGTACGAGCAGTACTTC. Protein: CASSLGAEGGYEQYF.

This clonotype was seen a handful of times. The genes are TRBV4-3 and TRBJ2-5, with a tentative D call TRBD2 (5 bases). The germline V gene has CDR1 LGHNA and CDR2 YSLEER. V was clipped by 4 bases and J by 1 base, with 10 bases between them. The length of the CDR3 is 14 residues. The CDR3 nucleotides are TGCGCCAGCAGCCGCCAGCGGTTCCAAGAGACCCAGTACTTC. Translated, it gives CASSRQRFQETQYF.

The chain combines TRBV6-2 or TRBV6-3 with TRBJ2-1; weak D call: TRBD2 (6 bases). There are 17 residues in the CDR3. V shed 6 bases and J shed 2 bases, with 20 bases lying between them. The germline CDR1 and CDR2 sequences are MNHEY and SVGEGT. The CDR3 DNA reads TGTGCCAGCAGACTCTTTCTTAGCGGTGGAACCTACAATGAGCAGTTCTTC. This translates into CASRLFLSGGTYNEQFF.

This clonotype was counted many times. The rearrangement joins TRBV3-1 to TRBJ2-3; a possible D gene is TRBD1 (6 bases). The V end was cut by 1 base, the J end by 0 bases, with 11 bases between. The CDR3 spans 16 residues. Germline lookup yields CDR1 LGHDT and CDR2 YNNKEL (reference sequence). CDR3 sequence: CASSQGRGGSTDTQYF. Written as DNA, the CDR3 is TGTGCCAGCAGCCAAGGGCGAGGGGGAAGCACAGATACGCAGTATTTT.

This clonotype turned up a few times. This chain's CDR3 is CASIKDNSNQPQHF. The CDR3 DNA reads as TGTGCCAGCATAAAAGATAATAGCAATCAGCCCCAGCATTTT. The chain employs TRBV12-3 or TRBV12-4 and TRBJ1-5, with D hard to call. The CDR3 totals 14 residues. Trimming left V 7 bases short and J 0 bases short, with 10 bases between.

The V and J genes are TRBV9 and TRBJ2-1; 9 bases map to TRBD2. The CDR3 is made up of 15 amino acids. Germline CDR1 reads SGDLS; CDR2 reads YYNGEE. V lost 0 bases to trimming and J lost 10 bases; unmatched junction nucleotides: 8. The CDR3 sequence is CASSVDWGGTSEQFF. The CDR3, as DNA: TGTGCCAGCAGCGTAGATTGGGGTGGGACTAGCGAGCAGTTCTTC.

The rearrangement uses TRBV6-5 and TRBJ2-1; D possibly matches TRBD1 or TRBD2 (5 bases each). The CDR3 loop spans 18 amino acids. Deletions cut 0 bases from V and 0 bases from J, with 15 bases between. The germline gives CDR1 MNHEY, CDR2 SVGAGI. CDR3 bases: TGTGCCAGCAGTTACTCGATGGGGACCACGAGCTCCTACAATGAGCAGTTCTTC. This gives the protein CASSYSMGTTSSYNEQFF.

The chain uses TRBV12-3 or TRBV12-4 and TRBJ2-3; either TRBD1 or TRBD2 may fit D (5 bases each). Trimming shortened V by 5 bases and J by 0 bases, and 12 bases separated the two germline ends. This CDR3 is built from 15 residues. CDR3 protein: CASSRDGRSTDTQYF. CDR3 sequence (DNA): TGTGCCAGCAGTAGGGACGGACGGAGCACAGATACGCAGTATTTT.

The V gene is TRBV7-2, the J gene TRBJ2-7; TRBD2 might be the D (6 bases). Trimming pared 4 bases from V and 1 base from J, leaving 14 bases between. Germline CDR1 SGHTA, CDR2 FQGNSA. This CDR3 comprises 15 residues. The CDR3 bases are TGTGCCAGCAGCTCCCGGGGTAGCGGATCCTACGAGCAGTACTTC. Its translation is CASSSRGSGSYEQYF.

This clonotype was picked up a small number of times. The genes are TRBV12-3 or TRBV12-4 and TRBJ1-3; D gene unclear. The V end lost 6 bases, the J end lost 7 bases, and 10 bases lay between the germline ends. The CDR3 totals 12 residues. CDR3 DNA: TGTGCCAGCAGATGGTCGGGGAACACCATATATTTT. It specifies CASRWSGNTIYF.

This clonotype occurred many times. V is TRBV13 and J is TRBJ2-2, with D tentatively TRBD2 (5 bases). The CDR3 is 15 amino acids. V was shortened by 4 bases and J by 2 bases, with 11 bases between the two germline ends. Germline V gives CDR1 PRHDT, CDR2 FYEKMQ (reference sequence). This CDR3 is CASSSRAANTGELFF. CDR3 bases: TGTGCCAGCAGCTCGAGGGCAGCTAACACCGGGGAGCTGTTTTTT.

The DNA for the CDR3 is TGTGCCAGCAGTTACTCGAGGAGCGGGAGTGGGACCGGGGAGCTGTTTTTT. Residues: CASSYSRSGSGTGELFF. The chain uses TRBV6-5 and TRBJ2-2; 8 nucleotides line up with TRBD2. CDR1 MNHEY and CDR2 SVGAGI come from the germline V gene. The CDR3 is made up of 17 amino acids. The junction had 8 bases not matched to a gene; V was cut back by 0 bases and J by 5 bases.

Only a few counts were recorded for this clonotype. The V gene is TRBV12-3 or TRBV12-4, the J gene TRBJ2-4, with TRBD2 identical over 9 bases. The CDR3 runs to 15 residues. The V gene end was trimmed by 3 bases and the J gene end by 6 bases; junction bases not matched to a gene: 6. Here the CDR3 DNA reads TGTGCCAGCAGTTTGCTCGCAGCGGGAGGAAACATTCAGTACTTC. It yields the protein CASSLLAAGGNIQYF.